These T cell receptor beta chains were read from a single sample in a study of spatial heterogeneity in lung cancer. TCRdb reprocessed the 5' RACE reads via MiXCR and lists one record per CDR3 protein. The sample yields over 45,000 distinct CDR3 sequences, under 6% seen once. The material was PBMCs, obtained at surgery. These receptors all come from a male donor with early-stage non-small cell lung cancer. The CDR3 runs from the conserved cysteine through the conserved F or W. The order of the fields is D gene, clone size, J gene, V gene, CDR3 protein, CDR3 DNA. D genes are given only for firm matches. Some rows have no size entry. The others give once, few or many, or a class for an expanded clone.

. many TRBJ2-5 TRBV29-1 CSVPAEPYQETQYF TGCAGCGTCCCCGCGGAGCCCTACCAAGAGACCCAGTACTTC
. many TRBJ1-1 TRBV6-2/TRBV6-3 CASTQIGGTEAFF TGTGCCAGCACCCAAATAGGGGGCACTGAAGCTTTCTTT
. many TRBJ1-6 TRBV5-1 CASSLNGQGDNSPLHF TGCGCCAGCAGCTTGAATGGGCAGGGAGATAATTCACCCCTCCACTTT
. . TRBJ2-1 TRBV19 CASGSPEQFF TGTGCCAGCGGGAGTCCTGAGCAGTTCTTC
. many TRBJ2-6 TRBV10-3 CAISEQGRISGANVLTF TGTGCCATCAGTGAGCAGGGACGGATCTCTGGGGCCAACGTCCTGACTTTC
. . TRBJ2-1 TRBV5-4 CASSAGGPHNEQFF TGTGCCAGCAGCGCCGGAGGGCCGCACAATGAGCAGTTCTTC
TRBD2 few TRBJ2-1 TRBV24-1 CATSDYGTSGDEQFF TGTGCCACCAGTGATTATGGGACTAGCGGAGATGAGCAGTTCTTC
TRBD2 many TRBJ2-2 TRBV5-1 CASSFRTSDTGELFF TGCGCCAGCAGCTTCCGGACTAGCGATACCGGGGAGCTGTTTTTT
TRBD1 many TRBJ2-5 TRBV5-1 CASSPRQGAETQYF TGCGCCAGCAGCCCCCGACAGGGGGCAGAGACCCAGTACTTC
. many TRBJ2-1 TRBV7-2 CASSLGGRGKDEQFF TGTGCCAGCAGCTTAGGAGGCAGGGGTAAGGATGAGCAGTTCTTC
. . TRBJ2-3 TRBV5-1 CASSLTGAPTDTQYF TGCGCCAGCAGCTTGACGGGAGCCCCCACAGATACGCAGTATTTT
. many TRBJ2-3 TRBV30 CARGQNTDTQYF TGTGCCCGAGGACAGAACACAGATACGCAGTATTTT
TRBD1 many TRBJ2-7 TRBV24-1 CATSDGGDRDEQYF TGTGCCACCAGTGATGGAGGGGACAGGGACGAGCAGTACTTC
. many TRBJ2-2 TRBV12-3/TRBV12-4 CASSRARGGELFF TGTGCCAGCAGCCGGGCCCGGGGCGGGGAGCTGTTTTTT
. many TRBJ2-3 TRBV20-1 CSARDTGVTDTQYF TGCAGTGCTAGAGATACGGGAGTGACAGATACGCAGTATTTT
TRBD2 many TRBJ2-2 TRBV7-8 CASSLGRLAGALRDTGELFF TGTGCCAGCAGCTTAGGGCGACTAGCGGGAGCACTAAGGGACACCGGGGAGCTGTTTTTT
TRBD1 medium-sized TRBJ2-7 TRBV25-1 CASSERDRGTWDYEQYF TGTGCCAGCAGTGAACGCGACAGGGGCACATGGGACTACGAGCAGTACTTC
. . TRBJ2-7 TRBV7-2 CASSYQAGTLGEQYF TGTGCCAGCAGTTACCAGGCGGGTACCCTGGGCGAGCAGTACTTC
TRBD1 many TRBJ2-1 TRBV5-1 CASSSGQVWGLDEQFF TGCGCCAGCAGCTCGGGACAGGTTTGGGGTCTAGATGAGCAGTTCTTC
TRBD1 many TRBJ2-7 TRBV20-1 CSAPPRDRAFDEQYF TGCAGTGCACCCCCCCGGGACAGGGCCTTCGACGAGCAGTACTTC
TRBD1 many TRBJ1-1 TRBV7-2 CASSFRDSSNTEAFF TGTGCCAGCAGCTTCCGGGACAGCTCGAACACTGAAGCTTTCTTT
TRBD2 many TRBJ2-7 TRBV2 CASSDPLAGMAYEQYF TGTGCCAGCAGTGACCCCCTAGCGGGAATGGCCTACGAGCAGTACTTC
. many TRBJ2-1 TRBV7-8 CASTPDLIGSYNEQFF TGTGCCAGCACCCCCGACCTAATCGGCTCCTACAATGAGCAGTTCTTC
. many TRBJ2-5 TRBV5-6 CASSLDRQETQYF TGTGCCAGCAGCTTGGACAGGCAAGAGACCCAGTACTTC
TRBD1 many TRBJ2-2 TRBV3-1 CASRHKQGKAGELFF TGTGCCAGCAGGCACAAACAGGGGAAAGCCGGGGAGCTGTTTTTT
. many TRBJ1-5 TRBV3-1 CASSQVVGASNQPQHF TGTGCCAGCAGCCAAGTTGTGGGGGCTAGCAATCAGCCCCAGCATTTT
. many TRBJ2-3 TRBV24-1 CATSGPSSGSSTDTQYF TGTGCCACCAGTGGACCTTCTTCCGGGAGTAGCACAGATACGCAGTATTTT
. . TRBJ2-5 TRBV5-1 CASSLSPAGQETQYF TGCGCCAGCAGCTTGTCCCCGGCAGGCCAAGAGACCCAGTACTTC
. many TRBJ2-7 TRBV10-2 CASSPVPGSGEQYF TGCGCCAGCAGTCCGGTTCCCGGGAGTGGCGAGCAGTACTTC